These 14 T cell receptor beta chains originate from one sample sequenced in a study of blood T cell repertoires in COVID-19. Data came from immunoSEQ multiplex PCR; TCRdb stores just in-frame clones and leaves some out. The data show some 370,000 clones, with more than 75% seen just once and roughly 10% held by the top ten. Material for sequencing was peripheral blood. All receptors derive from a woman in her thirties with COVID-19, enrolled during active disease.

The chain employs TRBV4-3 and TRBJ2-1; the D is unclear. The CDR3 spans 15 residues. Trimming removed 1 base from V and 5 bases from J, with 12 bases in between. In germline, CDR1 is LGHNA, CDR2 YSLEER. As DNA, the CDR3 is TGCGCCAGCAGCCAAGCGGCTAGGTTAAACAATGAGCAGTTCTTC. Protein sequence: CASSQAARLNNEQFF.

The chain carries TRBV7-6 and TRBJ2-5; D perhaps matches TRBD2 (6 bases). This CDR3 region has 15 residues. The germline V gene encodes CDR1 SGHVS and CDR2 FNYEAQ. Trimming took 5 bases from V and 0 from J, leaving 13 bases between them. The CDR3: CASSRRGPHQETQYF. DNA for the CDR3: TGTGCCAGCAGCCGGAGGGGCCCTCACCAAGAGACCCAGTACTTC.

This chain joins TRBV6-6 and TRBJ1-5; TRBD1 might be the D (5 bases). CDR1 and CDR2 from the germline V gene are MNHNY and SVGAGI (reference sequence). V was clipped by 6 bases and J by 4 bases, with 13 bases between them. The CDR3 is 14 amino acids. CDR3 protein: CASRPLTENQPQHF. CDR3 DNA: TGTGCCAGCAGGCCCTTGACAGAGAATCAGCCCCAGCATTTT.

In this sample, this clone turned up once. The germline gene is not matched at one end of the junction; a read error may be the cause. The sample carries other DNA sequences with the same CDR3. V and J are TRBV10-1 and TRBJ2-2; 9 bases are a match to TRBD2. The germline V gene has CDR1 WNHNN and CDR2 SYGVQD (reference sequence). The CDR3 is 15 amino acids. The CDR3 loop reads CASSEIAGDTGELFF. The CDR3 DNA follows: TGTGCCAGCAGTGAGATAGCGGGAGATACCGGGGAGCTGTTTTTT.

The chain combines TRBV3-1 (or the pseudogene TRBV3-2) with TRBJ2-2; TRBD2 matches at 14 bases. There are 18 residues in the CDR3. V trimming: 1 base; J trimming: 4 bases; junction bases outside the gene matches: 5. CDR1 and CDR2 from the germline V gene are LGHDT and YNNKEL (reference sequence). CDR3 sequence (DNA): TGTGCCAGCAGCCAAGGACTAGCGGGAGGGCTGGGCACCGGGGAGCTGTTTTTT. Translated: CASSQGLAGGLGTGELFF.

The rearrangement links TRBV6-5 to TRBJ2-7; tentatively, D is TRBD1 (6 bases). CDR1 is MNHEY and CDR2 is SVGAGI in the germline V gene. The V and J ends lost 8 bases and 3 bases respectively, with 20 bases between them. This CDR3 has 15 residues. The CDR3 sequence: CASFSWGTRVYEQYF. The CDR3 DNA sequence: TGTGCCAGCTTTAGTTGGGGGACAAGGGTCTACGAGCAGTACTTC.

V is TRBV24-1 and J is TRBJ2-2; 8 bases map to TRBD1. With V trimmed by 5 bases and J by 1 base, 11 bases remained unmatched. The CDR3 runs to 18 residues. Looked up from germline, CDR1 is KGHDR and CDR2 is SFDVKD. This CDR3 reads CATSGPPDRVWNTGELFF. The CDR3 nucleotides are TGTGCCACCAGTGGCCCCCCGGACAGGGTATGGAACACCGGGGAGCTGTTTTTT.

Details on this clone: Additional DNA sequences in this sample encode the identical CDR3. This chain uses TRBV28 with TRBJ2-3; possibly TRBD2 for D (5 bases). CDR1 and CDR2 (germline): MDHEN, SYDVKM. Trimming took 6 bases from V and 0 from J, leaving 10 bases between them. The CDR3 runs 14 residues. The CDR3 here is CASSLGGSTDTQYF. CDR3 bases: TGTGCCAGCAGCCTGGGCGGGAGCACAGATACGCAGTATTTT.

This clone was detected once. The rearrangement joins TRBV10-3 to TRBJ2-7; D gene uncertain. Trimming cost V 3 bases and J 5 bases, with 14 bases left between them. Germline V gene sequence: CDR1 ENHRY, CDR2 SYGVKD. The CDR3 has 14 residues. The CDR3 DNA is TGTGCCATCAGTGACGGGTCTCTCCTCGACGAGCAGTACTTC. Translated, it gives CAISDGSLLDEQYF.

The V call is TRBV7-2, the J call TRBJ2-7; 11 bases are shared with TRBD2. Losses at the gene ends were 5 bases for V and 4 bases for J; bases not matched to a gene: 4. In germline, CDR1 is SGHTA, CDR2 FQGNSA. There are 14 residues in the CDR3. The CDR3: CASSITSGSYEQYF. As DNA, the CDR3 is TGTGCCAGCAGCATCACTAGCGGGAGTTACGAGCAGTACTTC.

The chain recombines TRBV5-1 with TRBJ2-5, with D tentatively TRBD2 (6 bases). CDR1 and CDR2 from the germline V gene are SGHRS and YFSETQ. The CDR3 consists of 14 residues. Trimming took off 2 bases at V and 2 bases at J, with 10 bases between the two ends. CDR3 sequence: CASSFGAGQETQYF. For the CDR3, the DNA is TGCGCCAGCAGCTTCGGGGCGGGGCAAGAGACCCAGTACTTC.

The chain uses TRBV28 and TRBJ1-6; TRBD1 is a possible D gene (5 bases). Germline V CDR1 and CDR2: MDHEN, SYDVKM. This CDR3 has 19 amino acids. The V gene lost 7 bases and the J gene lost 2 bases, with 24 bases spanning the gap. The CDR3 coding sequence is TGTGCCAGCACCTCGCCCCGGAGGGGACCGGTAACCTATAATTCACCCCTCCACTTT. Its protein product is CASTSPRRGPVTYNSPLHF. Complete variable domain (other parts from reference TRBV28 and TRBJ1-6): DVKVTQSSRYLVKRTGEKVFLECVQDMDHENMFWYRQDPGLGLRLIYFSYDVKMKEKGDIPEGYSVSREKKERFSLILESASTNQTSMYLCASTSPRRGPVTYNSPLHFGNGTRLTVT.

This rearrangement joins TRBV6-4 to TRBJ1-2; D is possibly TRBD1 (5 bases). Germline CDR1 is MRHNA and CDR2 is SNTAGT. Trimming took 0 bases from V and 7 from J, leaving 9 bases between them. The CDR3 totals 13 residues. The CDR3 coding sequence is TGTGCCAGCAGTGACTCAGGGGCTGGTGGCTACACCTTC. Protein: CASSDSGAGGYTF.

The CDR3 bases are TGTGCCAGCTCACCACCGATCGCAGGGAAACAAGAGACCCAGTACTTC. Translation gives CASSPPIAGKQETQYF. This chain uses TRBV18 with TRBJ2-5; D perhaps matches TRBD1 (5 bases). The CDR3 extends over 16 amino acids. Germline CDR1 and CDR2: KGHSH and LQKENI. Trimming shortened V by 0 bases and J by 2 bases, and 13 bases separated the two germline ends.